This T cell receptor (beta chain) derives from a study of PD-1 blockade in classical Hodgkin lymphoma. General study results and limits: Patients newly diagnosed and complete responders had comparable baseline diversity.

Per the germline V gene, CDR1 is MGHRA and CDR2 is YSYEKL. Between the trimmed V and J ends, which lost 6 bases and 5 bases, there was a span of 10 bases. The CDR3 contains 12 residues. Here immunoSEQ multiplex PCR was the method, and the copy in TCRdb shows in-frame clones only, minus some. The data show about 18,000 clones, 80% to 85% seen once. Only a few counts were recorded for this clone. Its antigen is currently unknown. Relapse after autologous stem cell transplantation occurred in every patient, and brentuximab vedotin exposure varied. This receptor was identified in a human donor with classical Hodgkin lymphoma. The rearrangement uses TRBV4-1 and TRBJ1-2; no clear D gene. The source material was peripheral blood mononuclear cells (PBMCs), sampled at baseline. CDR3: CASSTETYGYTF. The CDR3 nucleotides read TGCGCCAGCAGTACAGAAACATATGGCTACACCTTC.